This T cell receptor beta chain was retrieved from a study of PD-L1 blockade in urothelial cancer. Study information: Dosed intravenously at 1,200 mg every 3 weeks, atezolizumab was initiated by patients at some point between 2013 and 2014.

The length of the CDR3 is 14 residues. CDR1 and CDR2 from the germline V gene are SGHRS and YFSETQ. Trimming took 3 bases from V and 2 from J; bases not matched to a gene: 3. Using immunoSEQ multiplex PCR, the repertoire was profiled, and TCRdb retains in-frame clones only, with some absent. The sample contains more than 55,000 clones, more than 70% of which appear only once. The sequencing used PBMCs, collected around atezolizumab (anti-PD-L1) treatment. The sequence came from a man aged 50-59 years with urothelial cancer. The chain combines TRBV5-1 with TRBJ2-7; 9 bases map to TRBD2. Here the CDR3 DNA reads TGCGCCAGCAGCTCGACTAGCGGAACCTACGAGCAGTACTTC. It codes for CASSSTSGTYEQYF.